Shown below are 2 T cell receptor beta chains from a single sample sequenced in a study of blood T cell repertoires in COVID-19. Measured with immunoSEQ multiplex PCR; TCRdb has only the in-frame clones, and not every one. The sample yields 110,000 to 150,000 clones, approximately 88% seen once. Input material: PBMCs or T cells enriched from blood (not recorded which). The receptors were gathered from a man aged 35-49 years with acute COVID-19.

The rearrangement links TRBV4-1 to TRBJ2-7; 8 bases are shared with TRBD2. The V segment lost 3 bases and the J segment 3 bases; nucleotides outside the gene matches: 4. The CDR3 covers 14 residues. The germline CDR1 and CDR2 sequences are MGHRA and YSYEKL. The CDR3 spells CASSQTREGYEQYF. The DNA of the CDR3 is TGCGCCAGCAGCCAGACCCGGGAGGGCTACGAGCAGTACTTC.

The V call is TRBV7-2, the J call TRBJ2-1, with D tentatively TRBD1 (6 bases). The V and J ends lost 4 bases and 12 bases respectively, with 25 bases between them. The V gene's germline CDR1 is SGHTA and CDR2 FQGNSA. There are 16 residues in the CDR3. CDR3 DNA: TGTGCCAGCAGCTGGCCCAGATTGGACAGAGGGGTATCGCAGTTCTTC. The encoded protein is CASSWPRLDRGVSQFF.